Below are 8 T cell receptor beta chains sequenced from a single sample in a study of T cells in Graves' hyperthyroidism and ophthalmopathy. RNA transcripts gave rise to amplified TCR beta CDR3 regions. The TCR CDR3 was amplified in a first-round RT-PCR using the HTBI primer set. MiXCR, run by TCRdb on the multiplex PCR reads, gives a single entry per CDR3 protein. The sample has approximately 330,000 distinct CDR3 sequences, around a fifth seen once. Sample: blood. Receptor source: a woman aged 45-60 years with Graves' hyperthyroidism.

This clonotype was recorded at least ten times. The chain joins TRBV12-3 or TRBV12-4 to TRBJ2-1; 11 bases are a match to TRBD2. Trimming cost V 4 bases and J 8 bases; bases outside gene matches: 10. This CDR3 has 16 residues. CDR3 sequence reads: CASSWGLAEKGYEQFF. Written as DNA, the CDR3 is TGTGCCAGCAGTTGGGGACTAGCGGAAAAGGGATATGAGCAGTTCTTC.

The CDR3 nucleotides are TGTGCCAGTAGTATAAGGTTTGAGGGAAACAATGAGCAGTTCTTC. Protein: CASSIRFEGNNEQFF. The V and J genes are TRBV19 and TRBJ2-1; D may be TRBD2 (5 bases). Trimming left V 2 bases short and J 5 bases short, with 13 bases between. The CDR3 length is 15 residues. The V gene's germline CDR1 is LNHDA and CDR2 SQIVND (reference sequence).

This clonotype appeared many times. In DNA form, the CDR3 reads TGTGCCAGCAGCTCTGGGCCCCCCCCAGGCTATGGCTACACCTTC. It yields the protein CASSSGPPPGYGYTF. The genes are TRBV7-2 and TRBJ1-2; D not certain. The germline V and J ends were trimmed by 4 bases and 4 bases, with 16 bases remaining between them. This CDR3 contains 15 residues. Germline V gene lookup returns CDR1 SGHTA and CDR2 FQGNSA.

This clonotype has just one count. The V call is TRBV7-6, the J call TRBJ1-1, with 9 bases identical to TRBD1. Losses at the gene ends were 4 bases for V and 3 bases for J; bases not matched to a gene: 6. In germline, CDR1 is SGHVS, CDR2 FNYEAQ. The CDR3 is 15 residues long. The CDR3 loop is CASSYRQGVDTEAFF. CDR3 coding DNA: TGTGCCAGCAGCTATCGACAGGGGGTAGACACTGAAGCTTTCTTT.

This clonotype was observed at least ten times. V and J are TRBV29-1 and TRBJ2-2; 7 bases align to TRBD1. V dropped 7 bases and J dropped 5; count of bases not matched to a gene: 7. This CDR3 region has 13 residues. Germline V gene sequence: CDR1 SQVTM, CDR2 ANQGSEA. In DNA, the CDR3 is TGCAGCGCTACGACAGGGCCAACCGGGGAGCTGTTTTTT. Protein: CSATTGPTGELFF.

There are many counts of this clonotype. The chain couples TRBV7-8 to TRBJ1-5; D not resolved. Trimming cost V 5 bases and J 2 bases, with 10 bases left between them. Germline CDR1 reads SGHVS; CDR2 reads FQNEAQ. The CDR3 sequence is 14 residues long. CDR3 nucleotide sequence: TGTGCCAGCAGCCTCGATGTGGGCAATCAGCCCCAGCATTTT. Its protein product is CASSLDVGNQPQHF. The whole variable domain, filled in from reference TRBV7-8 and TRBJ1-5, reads GAGVSQSPRYKVAKRGQDVALRCDPISGHVSLFWYQQALGQGPEFLTYFQNEAQLDKSGLPSDRFFAERPEGSVSTLKIQRTQQEDSAVYLCASSLDVGNQPQHFGDGTRLSIL.

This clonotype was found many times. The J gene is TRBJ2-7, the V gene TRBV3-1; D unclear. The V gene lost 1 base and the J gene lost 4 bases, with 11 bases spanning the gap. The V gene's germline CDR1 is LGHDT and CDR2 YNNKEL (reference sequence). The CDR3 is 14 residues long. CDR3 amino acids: CASSQGAIKYEQYF. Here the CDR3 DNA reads TGTGCCAGCAGCCAAGGGGCCATCAAATACGAGCAGTACTTC.

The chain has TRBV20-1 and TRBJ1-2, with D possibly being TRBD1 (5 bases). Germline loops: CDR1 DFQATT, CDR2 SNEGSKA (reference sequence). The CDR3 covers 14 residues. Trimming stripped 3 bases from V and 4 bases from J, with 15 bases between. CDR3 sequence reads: CSASVVEGSYGYTF. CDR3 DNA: TGCAGTGCTAGCGTGGTGGAGGGGAGCTATGGCTACACCTTC.